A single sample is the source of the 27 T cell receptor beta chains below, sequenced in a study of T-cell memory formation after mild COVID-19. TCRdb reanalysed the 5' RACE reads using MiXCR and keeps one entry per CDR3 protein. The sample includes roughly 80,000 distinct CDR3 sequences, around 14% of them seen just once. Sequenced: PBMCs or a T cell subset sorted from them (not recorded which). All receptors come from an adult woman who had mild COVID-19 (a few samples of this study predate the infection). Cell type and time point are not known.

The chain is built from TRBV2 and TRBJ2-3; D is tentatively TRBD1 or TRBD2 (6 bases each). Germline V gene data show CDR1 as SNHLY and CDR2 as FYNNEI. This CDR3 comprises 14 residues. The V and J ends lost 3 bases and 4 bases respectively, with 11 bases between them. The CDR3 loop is CASSDPGASDTQYF. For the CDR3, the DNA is TGTGCCAGCAGTGATCCGGGGGCGTCAGATACGCAGTATTTT. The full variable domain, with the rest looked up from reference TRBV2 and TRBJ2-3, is EPEVTQTPSHQVTQMGQEVILRCVPISNHLYFYWYRQILGQKVEFLVSFYNNEISEKSEIFDDQFSVERPDGSNFTLKIRSTKLEDSAMYFCASSDPGASDTQYFGPGTRLTVL.

The CDR3 region is CASSLGRDHNSPLHF. Written as DNA, the CDR3 is TGTGCCAGCAGTTTAGGAAGGGATCATAATTCACCCCTCCACTTT. This chain links TRBV27 with TRBJ1-6, with D uncertain. Germline loops: CDR1 MNHEY, CDR2 SMNVEV (reference sequence). Trimming stripped 2 bases from V and 5 bases from J, with 10 bases between. This CDR3 contains 15 residues.

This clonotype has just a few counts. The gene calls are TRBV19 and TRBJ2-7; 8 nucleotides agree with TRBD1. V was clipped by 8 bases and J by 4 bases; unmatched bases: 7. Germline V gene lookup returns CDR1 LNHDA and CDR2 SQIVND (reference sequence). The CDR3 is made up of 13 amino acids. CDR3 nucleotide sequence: TGTGCCAGTTCGGCACAGGGGGGATACGAGCAGTACTTC. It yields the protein CASSAQGGYEQYF.

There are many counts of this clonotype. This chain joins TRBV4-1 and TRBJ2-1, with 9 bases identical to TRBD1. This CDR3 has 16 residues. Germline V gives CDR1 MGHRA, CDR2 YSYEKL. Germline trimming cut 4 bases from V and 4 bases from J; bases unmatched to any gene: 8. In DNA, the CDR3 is TGCGCCAGCAGCCTATACAGGGGGCCAGCTTACAATGAGCAGTTCTTC. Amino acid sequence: CASSLYRGPAYNEQFF.

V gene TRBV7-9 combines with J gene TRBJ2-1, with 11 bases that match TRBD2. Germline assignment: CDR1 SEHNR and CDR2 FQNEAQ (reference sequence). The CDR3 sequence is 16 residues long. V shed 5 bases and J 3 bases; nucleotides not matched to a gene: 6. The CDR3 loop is CASSARLAGIYNEQFF. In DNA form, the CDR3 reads TGTGCCAGCAGCGCCCGACTAGCGGGGATCTACAATGAGCAGTTCTTC.

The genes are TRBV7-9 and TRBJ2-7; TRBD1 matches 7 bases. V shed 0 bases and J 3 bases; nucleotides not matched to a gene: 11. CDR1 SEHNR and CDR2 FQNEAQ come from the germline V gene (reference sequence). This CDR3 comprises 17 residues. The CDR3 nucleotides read TGTGCCAGCAGCTTAGCCTCGACGGGACAGAAATACTACGAGCAGTACTTC. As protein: CASSLASTGQKYYEQYF.

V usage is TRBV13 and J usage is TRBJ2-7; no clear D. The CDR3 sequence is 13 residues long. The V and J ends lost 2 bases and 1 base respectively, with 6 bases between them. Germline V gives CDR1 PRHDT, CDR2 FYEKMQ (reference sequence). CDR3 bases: TGTGCCAGCAGCTTAATCGGGTCCTACGAGCAGTACTTC. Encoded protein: CASSLIGSYEQYF.

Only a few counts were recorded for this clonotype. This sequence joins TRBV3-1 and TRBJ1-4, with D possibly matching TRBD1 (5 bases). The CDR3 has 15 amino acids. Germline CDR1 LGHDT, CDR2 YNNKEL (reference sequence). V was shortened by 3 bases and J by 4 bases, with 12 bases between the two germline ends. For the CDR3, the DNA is TGTGCCAGCAGCCAGGGACGTCGGGGTAATGAAAAACTGTTTTTT. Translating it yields CASSQGRRGNEKLFF.

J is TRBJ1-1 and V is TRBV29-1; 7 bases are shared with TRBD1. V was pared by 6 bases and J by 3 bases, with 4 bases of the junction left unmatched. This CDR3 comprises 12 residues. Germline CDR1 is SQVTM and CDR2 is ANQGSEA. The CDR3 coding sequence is TGCAGCGTCACCGACAGGGACACTGAAGCTTTCTTT. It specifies CSVTDRDTEAFF.

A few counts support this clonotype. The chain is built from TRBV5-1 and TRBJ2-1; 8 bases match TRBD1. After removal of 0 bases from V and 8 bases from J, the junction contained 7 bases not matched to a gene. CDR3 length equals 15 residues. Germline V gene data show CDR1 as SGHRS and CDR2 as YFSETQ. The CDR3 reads CASSLEWEQGDEQFF. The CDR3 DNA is TGCGCCAGCAGCTTGGAATGGGAACAGGGGGATGAGCAGTTCTTC.

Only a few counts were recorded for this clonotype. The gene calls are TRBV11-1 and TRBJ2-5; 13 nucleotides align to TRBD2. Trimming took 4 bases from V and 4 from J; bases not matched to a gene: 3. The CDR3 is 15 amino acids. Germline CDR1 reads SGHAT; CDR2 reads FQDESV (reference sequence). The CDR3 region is CASSSGTSGTETQYF. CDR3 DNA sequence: TGTGCCAGCAGCTCTGGGACTAGCGGGACAGAGACCCAGTACTTC.

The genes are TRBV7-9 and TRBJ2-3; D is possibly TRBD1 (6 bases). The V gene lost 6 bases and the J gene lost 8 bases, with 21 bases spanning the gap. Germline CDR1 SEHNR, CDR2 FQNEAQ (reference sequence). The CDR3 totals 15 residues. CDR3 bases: TGTGCCAGCAGTTTTGGGGGCGGTCTAAATTTTACGCAGTATTTT. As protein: CASSFGGGLNFTQYF.

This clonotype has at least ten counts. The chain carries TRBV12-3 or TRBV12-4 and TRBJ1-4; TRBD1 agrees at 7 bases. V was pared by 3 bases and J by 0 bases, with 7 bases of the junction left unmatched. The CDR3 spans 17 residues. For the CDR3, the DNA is TGTGCCAGCAGTTTGGGACAGACTATGGCAACTAATGAAAAACTGTTTTTT. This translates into CASSLGQTMATNEKLFF.

This chain's CDR3 is CASSDSLAGDYNEQFF. The CDR3 DNA reads TGTGCCAGCAGCGATAGCCTAGCGGGGGACTACAATGAGCAGTTCTTC. The chain employs TRBV7-9 and TRBJ2-1; 10 bases line up with TRBD2. From germline, CDR1 is SEHNR and CDR2 FQNEAQ (reference sequence). The CDR3 length is 16 residues. The V segment lost 5 bases and the J segment 3 bases; nucleotides outside the gene matches: 7.

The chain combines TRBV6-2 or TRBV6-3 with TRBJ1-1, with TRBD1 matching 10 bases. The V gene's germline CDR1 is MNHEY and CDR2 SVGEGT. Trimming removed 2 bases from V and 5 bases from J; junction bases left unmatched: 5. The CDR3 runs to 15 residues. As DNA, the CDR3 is TGTGCCAGCAGTTACCTGGGACAGGGGAGGACTGAAGCTTTCTTT. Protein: CASSYLGQGRTEAFF.

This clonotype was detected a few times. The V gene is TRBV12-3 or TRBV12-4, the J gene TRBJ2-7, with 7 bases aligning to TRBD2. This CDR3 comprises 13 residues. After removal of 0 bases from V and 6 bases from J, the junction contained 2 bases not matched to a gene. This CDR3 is CASSLASGGEQYF. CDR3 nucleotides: TGTGCCAGCAGTTTAGCGTCGGGGGGCGAGCAGTACTTC.

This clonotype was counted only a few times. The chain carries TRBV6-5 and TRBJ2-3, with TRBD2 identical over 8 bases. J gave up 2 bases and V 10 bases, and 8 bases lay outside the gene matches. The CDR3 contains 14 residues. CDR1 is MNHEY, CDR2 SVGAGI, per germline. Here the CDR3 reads CATLSGANTDTQYF. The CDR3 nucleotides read TGTGCCACCCTTAGCGGGGCCAACACAGATACGCAGTATTTT.

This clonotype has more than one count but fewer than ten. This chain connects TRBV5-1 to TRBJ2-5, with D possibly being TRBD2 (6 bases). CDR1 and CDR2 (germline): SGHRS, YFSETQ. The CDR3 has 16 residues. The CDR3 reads CASRDLAEADPETQYF. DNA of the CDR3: TGCGCGAGCCGGGACTTAGCGGAGGCGGATCCAGAGACCCAGTACTTC.

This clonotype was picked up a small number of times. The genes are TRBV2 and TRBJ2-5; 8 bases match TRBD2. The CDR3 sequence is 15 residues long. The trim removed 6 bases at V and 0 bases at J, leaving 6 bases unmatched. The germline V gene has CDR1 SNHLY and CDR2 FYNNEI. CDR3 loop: CASRRLATDQETQYF. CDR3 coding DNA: TGTGCCAGCAGGAGACTAGCGACCGACCAAGAGACCCAGTACTTC. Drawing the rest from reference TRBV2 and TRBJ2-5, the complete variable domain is EPEVTQTPSHQVTQMGQEVILRCVPISNHLYFYWYRQILGQKVEFLVSFYNNEISEKSEIFDDQFSVERPDGSNFTLKIRSTKLEDSAMYFCASRRLATDQETQYFGPGTRLLVL.

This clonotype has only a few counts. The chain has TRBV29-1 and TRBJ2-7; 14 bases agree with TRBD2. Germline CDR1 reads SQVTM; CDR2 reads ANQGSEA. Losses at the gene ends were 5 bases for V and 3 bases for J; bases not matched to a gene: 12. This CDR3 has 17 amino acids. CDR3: CSVLPGPGLAGDYEQYF. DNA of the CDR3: TGCAGCGTTCTCCCCGGCCCGGGACTAGCGGGGGACTACGAGCAGTACTTC.

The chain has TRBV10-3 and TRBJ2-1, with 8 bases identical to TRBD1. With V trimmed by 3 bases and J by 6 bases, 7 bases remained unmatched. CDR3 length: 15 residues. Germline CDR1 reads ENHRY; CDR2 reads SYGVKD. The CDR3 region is CAISDRTGSSNEQFF. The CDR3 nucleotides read TGTGCCATCAGTGACCGGACAGGGAGCTCCAATGAGCAGTTCTTC.

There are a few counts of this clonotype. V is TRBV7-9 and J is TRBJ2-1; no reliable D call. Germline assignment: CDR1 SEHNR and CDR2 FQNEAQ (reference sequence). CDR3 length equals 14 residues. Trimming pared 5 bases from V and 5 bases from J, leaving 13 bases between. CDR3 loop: CASSDSGPNNEQFF. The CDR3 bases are TGTGCCAGCAGCGACTCCGGACCGAACAATGAGCAGTTCTTC.

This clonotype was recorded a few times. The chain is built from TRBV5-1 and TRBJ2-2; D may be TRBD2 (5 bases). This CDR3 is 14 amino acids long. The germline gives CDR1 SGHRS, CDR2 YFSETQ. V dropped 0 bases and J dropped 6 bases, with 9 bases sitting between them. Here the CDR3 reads CASSLGEEAGELFF. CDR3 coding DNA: TGCGCCAGCAGCTTGGGAGAGGAGGCCGGGGAGCTGTTTTTT.

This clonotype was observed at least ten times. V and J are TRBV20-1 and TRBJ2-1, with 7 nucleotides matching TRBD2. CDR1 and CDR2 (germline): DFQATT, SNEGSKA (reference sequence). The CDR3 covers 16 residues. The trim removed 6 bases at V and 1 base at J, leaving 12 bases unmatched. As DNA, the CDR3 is TGCAGTGCCGGAGAGGGAGGGATCCAATCCTACAATGAGCAGTTCTTC. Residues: CSAGEGGIQSYNEQFF.

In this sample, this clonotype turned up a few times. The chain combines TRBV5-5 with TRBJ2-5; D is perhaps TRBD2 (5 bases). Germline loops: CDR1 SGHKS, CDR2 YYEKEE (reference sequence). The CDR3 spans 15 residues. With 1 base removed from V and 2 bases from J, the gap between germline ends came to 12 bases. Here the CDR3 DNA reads TGTGCCAGCAGCTTGTGGGGAGAGGAACAAGAGACCCAGTACTTC. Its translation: CASSLWGEEQETQYF.

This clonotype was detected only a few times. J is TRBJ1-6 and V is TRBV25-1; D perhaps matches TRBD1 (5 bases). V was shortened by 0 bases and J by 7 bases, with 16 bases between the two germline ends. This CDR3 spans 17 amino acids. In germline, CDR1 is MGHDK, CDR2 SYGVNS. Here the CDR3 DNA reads TGTGCCAGCAGTGAATACGGTGGGGGAAGCTTGAATTCACCCCTCCACTTT. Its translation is CASSEYGGGSLNSPLHF.

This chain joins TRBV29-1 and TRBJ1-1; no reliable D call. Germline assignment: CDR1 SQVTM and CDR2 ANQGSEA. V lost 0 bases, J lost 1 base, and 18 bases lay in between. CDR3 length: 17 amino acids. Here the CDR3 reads CSVEDYGDSSSNTEAFF. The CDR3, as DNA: TGCAGCGTTGAAGATTATGGGGATTCTTCCTCGAACACTGAAGCTTTCTTT.